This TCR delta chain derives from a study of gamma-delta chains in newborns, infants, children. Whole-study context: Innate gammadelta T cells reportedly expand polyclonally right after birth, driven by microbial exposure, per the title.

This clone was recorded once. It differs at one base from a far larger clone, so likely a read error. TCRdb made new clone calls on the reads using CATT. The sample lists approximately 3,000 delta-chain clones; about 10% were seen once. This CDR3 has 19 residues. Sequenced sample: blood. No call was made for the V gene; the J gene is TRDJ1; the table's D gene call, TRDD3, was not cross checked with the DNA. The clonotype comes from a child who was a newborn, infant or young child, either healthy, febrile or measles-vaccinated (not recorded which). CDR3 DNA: TGTGCCTGTGACAAGTTAGATCTTACTGGGGGACCGTACACCGATAACCTCATCTTT. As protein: CACDKLDLTGGPYTDNLIF.